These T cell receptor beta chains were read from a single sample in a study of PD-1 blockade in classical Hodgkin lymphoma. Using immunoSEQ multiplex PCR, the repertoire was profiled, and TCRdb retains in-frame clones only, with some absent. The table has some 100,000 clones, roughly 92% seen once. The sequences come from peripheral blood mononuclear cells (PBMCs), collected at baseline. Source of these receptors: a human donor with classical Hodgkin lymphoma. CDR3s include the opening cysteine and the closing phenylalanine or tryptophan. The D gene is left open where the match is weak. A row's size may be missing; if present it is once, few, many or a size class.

CASSLNRGAEQPQHF	TGTGCCAGCTCGCTGAACAGGGGTGCGGAACAGCCCCAGCATTTT	TRBV18	TRBJ1-5	TRBD1	.
CASSYSNVRAAFF	TGTGCCAGCAGTTACTCGAATGTGCGGGCGGCTTTCTTT	TRBV6-5	TRBJ1-1	.	.
CASSLDAHLGTDTQYF	TGCGCCAGCAGCTTGGATGCTCACCTCGGCACAGATACGCAGTATTTT	TRBV5-1	TRBJ2-3	.	.
CACHPPGGSNEQYF	TGTGCCTGTCACCCCCCGGGGGGTTCGAACGAGCAGTACTTC	TRBV30	TRBJ2-7	TRBD2	.
CASSSNLLETQYF	TGTGCCAGCAGTTCGAACCTCTTAGAGACCCAGTACTTC	TRBV27	TRBJ2-5	.	.
CASSSTWFPYEQYF	TGTGCCAGCAGCTCGACGTGGTTCCCCTACGAGCAGTACTTC	TRBV5-6	TRBJ2-7	.	.
CASSYRSPTNYGYTF	TGTGCCAGCAGTTACCGGTCGCCTACTAACTATGGCTACACCTTC	TRBV27	TRBJ1-2	.	.
CASTQGSGETQYF	TGTGCCAGTACCCAAGGCAGTGGGGAGACCCAGTACTTC	TRBV19	TRBJ2-5	.	.
CAWVGTSRPYEQYF	TGTGCCTGGGTTGGGACTAGTCGACCATACGAGCAGTACTTC	TRBV30	TRBJ2-7	TRBD2	.
CASSPVAGPPGEQYF	TGTGCCAGCAGCCCGGTAGCGGGACCTCCGGGCGAGCAGTACTTC	TRBV5-4	TRBJ2-7	TRBD2	once
CASSLSTGGDGYTF	TGTGCCAGCAGCTTATCGACAGGTGGGGATGGCTACACCTTC	TRBV7-9	TRBJ1-2	.	.
CASRLTSGRLETQYF	TGTGCCAGCAGACTTACTAGCGGGAGGTTGGAGACCCAGTACTTC	TRBV2	TRBJ2-5	TRBD2	.
CASSRDRGWALYQPQHF	TGTGCCAGCAGCCGTGACAGGGGATGGGCTCTCTATCAGCCCCAGCATTTT	TRBV27	TRBJ1-5	TRBD1	.
CASSPTSGRASYEQYF	TGCGCCAGCAGCCCGACTAGCGGGAGAGCTAGCTACGAGCAGTACTTC	TRBV5-1	TRBJ2-7	TRBD2	.
CASSSGPGNEQFF	TGTGCCAGCAGCTCGGGACCGGGAAATGAGCAGTTCTTC	TRBV11-2	TRBJ2-1	.	.
CASSSTAALYF	TGCGCCAGCAGCTCTACAGCAGCCCTGTACTTC	TRBV5-1	TRBJ2-7	.	.
CAWSTGQGARNTEAFF	TGTGCCTGGAGTACAGGACAGGGGGCTCGGAACACTGAAGCTTTCTTT	TRBV30	TRBJ1-1	TRBD1	once
CASSTRDRSSGNTIYF	TGTGCCAGTAGTACTCGGGACCGAAGCTCTGGAAACACCATATATTTT	TRBV19	TRBJ1-3	.	.
CASSRQGRAGNTIYF	TGTGCCAGCAGTCGACAGGGGAGGGCGGGAAACACCATATATTTT	TRBV6-5	TRBJ1-3	TRBD1	.
CASRSGNPPYEQYF	TGTGCCAGCAGAAGCGGAAACCCTCCCTACGAGCAGTACTTC	TRBV6-1	TRBJ2-7	.	.
CASSYSGQGSQPQHF	TGTGCCAGCAGTTACTCCGGACAGGGGAGTCAGCCCCAGCATTTT	TRBV6-5	TRBJ1-5	TRBD1	.
CASTDRQYEQYF	TGTGCCAGCACTGACAGACAGTACGAGCAGTACTTC	TRBV6-1	TRBJ2-7	.	.
CASSVGLAGAETQYF	TGTGCCAGCAGCGTAGGGCTAGCGGGAGCAGAGACCCAGTACTTC	TRBV9	TRBJ2-5	TRBD2	.
CASKGPGNQPQHF	TGTGCCAGCAAAGGGCCGGGCAATCAGCCCCAGCATTTT	TRBV6-5	TRBJ1-5	.	.
CASSYGSLAKNIQYF	TGTGCCAGCAGTTATGGGAGTTTAGCCAAAAACATTCAGTACTTC	TRBV28	TRBJ2-4	.	.
CASSQEEAANYGYTF	TGTGCCAGCAGCCAAGAGGAGGCAGCTAACTATGGCTACACCTTC	TRBV4-2	TRBJ1-2	.	.
CASSIQQTYGYTF	TGTGCCAGTAGTATACAACAGACCTATGGCTACACCTTC	TRBV19	TRBJ1-2	.	once
CASSRTSTSSYNEQFF	TGTGCCAGTAGCCGGACTAGTACCAGCTCCTACAATGAGCAGTTCTTC	TRBV19	TRBJ2-1	TRBD2	.
CAINLGSGPDTQYF	TGTGCCATCAATCTCGGTAGCGGGCCAGATACGCAGTATTTT	TRBV10-3	TRBJ2-3	TRBD2	.
CASERGGQPQHF	TGCGCCAGCGAGAGGGGGGGGCAGCCCCAGCATTTT	TRBV23-1	TRBJ1-5	.	once
CATSRDRRLAASYNEQFF	TGTGCCACCAGCAGAGATCGACGTCTAGCGGCCTCCTACAATGAGCAGTTCTTC	TRBV15	TRBJ2-1	TRBD2	.
CASSRGGQRDTEAFF	TGTGCCAGCAGCCGAGGGGGGCAACGGGACACTGAAGCTTTCTTT	TRBV11-2	TRBJ1-1	.	.
CASSTRDRGSYEQYF	TGTGCCAGCAGTACCCGGGACAGGGGTTCCTACGAGCAGTACTTC	TRBV6-5	TRBJ2-7	TRBD1	.
CASSGNYPGGYTF	TGTGCCAGCAGCGGAAATTACCCAGGTGGCTACACCTTC	TRBV9	TRBJ1-2	.	.
CASSPRAEQSFYF	TGTGCCAGCAGCCCACGAGCCGAACAATCATTTTACTTC	TRBV11-1	TRBJ2-7	.	.
CASSLRSQGAVNEQFF	TGCGCCAGCAGCCTACGGTCGCAGGGGGCGGTCAATGAGCAGTTCTTC	TRBV5-1	TRBJ2-1	TRBD1	.
CAWSQSDNQPQHF	TGTGCCTGGAGTCAGTCGGACAATCAGCCCCAGCATTTT	TRBV30	TRBJ1-5	.	.
CASSREPGQLYNEQFF	TGTGCCAGCAGCCGAGAACCGGGACAGCTATACAATGAGCAGTTCTTC	TRBV14	TRBJ2-1	TRBD1	.
CAWSVLETGEQYF	TGTGCCTGGAGTGTACTCGAGACTGGCGAGCAGTACTTC	TRBV30	TRBJ2-7	.	once
CAWRTGGSYEQYF	TGTGCCTGGAGGACGGGCGGGTCCTACGAGCAGTACTTC	TRBV30	TRBJ2-7	.	once
CAWSVGRVGDEQYF	TGTGCCTGGAGTGTGGGGAGGGTGGGCGACGAGCAGTACTTC	TRBV30	TRBJ2-7	TRBD2	.